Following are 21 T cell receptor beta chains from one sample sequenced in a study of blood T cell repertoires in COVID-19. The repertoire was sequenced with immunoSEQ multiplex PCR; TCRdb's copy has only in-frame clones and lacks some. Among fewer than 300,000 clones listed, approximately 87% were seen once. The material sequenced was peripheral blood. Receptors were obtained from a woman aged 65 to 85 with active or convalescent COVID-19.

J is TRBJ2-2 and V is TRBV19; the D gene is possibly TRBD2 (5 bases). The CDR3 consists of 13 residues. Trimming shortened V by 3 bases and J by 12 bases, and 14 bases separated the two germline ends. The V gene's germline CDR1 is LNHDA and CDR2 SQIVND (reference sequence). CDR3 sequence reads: CASSISAPGKLFF. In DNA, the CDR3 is TGTGCCAGTAGTATTTCCGCACCGGGAAAGCTGTTTTTT.

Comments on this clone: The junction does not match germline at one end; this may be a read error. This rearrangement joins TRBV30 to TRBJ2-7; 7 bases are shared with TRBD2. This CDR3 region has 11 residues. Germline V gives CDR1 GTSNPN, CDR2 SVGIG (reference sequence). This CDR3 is CAWSVSSGVHF. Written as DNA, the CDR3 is TGTGCCTGGAGTGTGTCGAGCGGGGTTCACTTC.

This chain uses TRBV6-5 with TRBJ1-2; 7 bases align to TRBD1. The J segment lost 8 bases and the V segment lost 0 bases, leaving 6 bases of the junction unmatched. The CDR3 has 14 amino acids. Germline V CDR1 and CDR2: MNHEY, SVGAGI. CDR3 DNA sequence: TGTGCCAGCAGTTACTCCGGACAGGCCAGAGGCTACACCTTC. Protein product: CASSYSGQARGYTF.

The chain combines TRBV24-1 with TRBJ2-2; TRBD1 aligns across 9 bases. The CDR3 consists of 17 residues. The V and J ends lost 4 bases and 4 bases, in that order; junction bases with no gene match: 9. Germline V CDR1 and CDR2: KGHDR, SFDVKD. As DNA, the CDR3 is TGTGCCACCAGTGACCATCCGGGACAGGGCGGCACCGGGGAGCTGTTTTTT. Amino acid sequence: CATSDHPGQGGTGELFF.

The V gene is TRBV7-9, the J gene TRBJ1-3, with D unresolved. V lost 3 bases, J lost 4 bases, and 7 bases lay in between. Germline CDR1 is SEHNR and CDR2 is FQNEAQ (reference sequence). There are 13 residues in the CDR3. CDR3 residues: CASSFLQGNTIYF. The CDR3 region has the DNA TGTGCCAGCAGCTTCCTCCAGGGAAACACCATATATTTT.

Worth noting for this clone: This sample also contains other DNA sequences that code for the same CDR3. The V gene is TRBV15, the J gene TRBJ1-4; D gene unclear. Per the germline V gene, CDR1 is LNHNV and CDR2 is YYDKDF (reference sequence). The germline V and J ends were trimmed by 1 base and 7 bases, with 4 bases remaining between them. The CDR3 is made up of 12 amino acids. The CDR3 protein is CATSRGSEKLFF. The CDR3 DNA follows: TGTGCCACCAGCAGAGGGAGTGAAAAACTGTTTTTT.

In DNA, the CDR3 is TGTGCCAGCAGCTTGGACAGGGTCGCGAGTCAGCCCCAGCATTTT. Protein: CASSLDRVASQPQHF. V gene TRBV7-4 combines with J gene TRBJ1-5; 8 bases are a match to TRBD1. Per germline, CDR1 SGHVT and CDR2 SQSDAQ. The CDR3 has 15 residues. Losses at the gene ends were 3 bases for V and 6 bases for J; bases not matched to a gene: 7.

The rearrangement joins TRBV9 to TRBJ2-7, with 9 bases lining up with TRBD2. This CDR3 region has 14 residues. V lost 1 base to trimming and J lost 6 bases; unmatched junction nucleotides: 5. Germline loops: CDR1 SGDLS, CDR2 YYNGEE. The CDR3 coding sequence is TGTGCCAGCAGCGTATCTAGCGGGACGGGCGAGCAGTACTTC. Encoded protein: CASSVSSGTGEQYF.

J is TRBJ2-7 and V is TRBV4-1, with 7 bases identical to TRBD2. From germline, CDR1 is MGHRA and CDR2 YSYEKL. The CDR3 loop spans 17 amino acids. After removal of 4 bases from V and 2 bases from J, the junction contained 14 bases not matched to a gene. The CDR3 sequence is CASSPSRLARGTYEQYF. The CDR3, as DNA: TGCGCCAGCAGCCCCTCTAGACTAGCCCGAGGGACCTACGAGCAGTACTTC.

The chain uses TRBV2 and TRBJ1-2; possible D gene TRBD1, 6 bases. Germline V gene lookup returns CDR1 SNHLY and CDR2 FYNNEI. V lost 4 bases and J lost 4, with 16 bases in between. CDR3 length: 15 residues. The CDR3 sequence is CASSAGVARGYGYTF. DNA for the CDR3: TGTGCCAGCAGTGCGGGTGTAGCCAGGGGCTATGGCTACACCTTC.

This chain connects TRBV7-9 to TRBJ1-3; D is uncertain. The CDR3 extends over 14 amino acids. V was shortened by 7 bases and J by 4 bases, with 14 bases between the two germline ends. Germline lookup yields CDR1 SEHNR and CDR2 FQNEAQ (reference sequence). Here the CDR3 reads CASNPDKYGNTIYF. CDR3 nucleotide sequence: TGTGCCAGCAACCCAGACAAGTACGGAAACACCATATATTTT.

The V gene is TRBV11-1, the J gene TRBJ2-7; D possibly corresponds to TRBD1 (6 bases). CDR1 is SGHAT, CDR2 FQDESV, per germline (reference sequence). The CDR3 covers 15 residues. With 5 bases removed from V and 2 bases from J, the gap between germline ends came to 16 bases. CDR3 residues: CASSVRGTQTYEQYF. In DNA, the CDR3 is TGTGCCAGCAGCGTAAGGGGGACACAAACCTACGAGCAGTACTTC.

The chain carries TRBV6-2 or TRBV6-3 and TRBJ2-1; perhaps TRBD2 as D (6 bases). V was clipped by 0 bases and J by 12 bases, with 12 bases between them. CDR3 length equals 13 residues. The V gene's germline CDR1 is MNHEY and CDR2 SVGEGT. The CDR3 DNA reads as TGTGCCAGCAGTTACTCCGGGACTCGGAGGCAGTTCTTC. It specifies CASSYSGTRRQFF.

The CDR3 DNA reads as TGTGCCAGCATAGAAGCTGGGGCTCTGTTTGGCTACACCTTC. Translating gives CASIEAGALFGYTF. The rearrangement uses TRBV28 and TRBJ1-2; maybe TRBD1 (5 bases). Trimming shortened V by 7 bases and J by 7 bases, and 19 bases separated the two germline ends. The CDR3 sequence is 14 residues long. From germline, CDR1 is MDHEN and CDR2 SYDVKM.

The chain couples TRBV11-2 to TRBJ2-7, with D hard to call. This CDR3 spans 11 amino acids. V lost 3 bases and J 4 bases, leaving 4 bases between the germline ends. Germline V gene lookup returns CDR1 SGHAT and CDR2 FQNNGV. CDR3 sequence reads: CASSLEYEQYF. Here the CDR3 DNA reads TGTGCCAGCAGCTTGGAGTACGAGCAGTACTTC.

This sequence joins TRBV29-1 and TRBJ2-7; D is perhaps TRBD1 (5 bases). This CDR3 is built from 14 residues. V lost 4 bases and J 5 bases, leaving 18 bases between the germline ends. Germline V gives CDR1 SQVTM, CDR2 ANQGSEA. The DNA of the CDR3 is TGCAGCGTTGTGACTTACGCCCAGGGAAACGAGCAGTACTTC. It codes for CSVVTYAQGNEQYF.

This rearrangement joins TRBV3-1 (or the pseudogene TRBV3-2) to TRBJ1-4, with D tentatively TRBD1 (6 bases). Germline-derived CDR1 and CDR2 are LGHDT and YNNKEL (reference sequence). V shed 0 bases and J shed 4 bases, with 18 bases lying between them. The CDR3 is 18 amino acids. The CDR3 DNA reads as TGTGCCAGCAGCCAAGAACACAGGACAGAGCTTCTTAATGAAAAACTGTTTTTT. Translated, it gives CASSQEHRTELLNEKLFF.

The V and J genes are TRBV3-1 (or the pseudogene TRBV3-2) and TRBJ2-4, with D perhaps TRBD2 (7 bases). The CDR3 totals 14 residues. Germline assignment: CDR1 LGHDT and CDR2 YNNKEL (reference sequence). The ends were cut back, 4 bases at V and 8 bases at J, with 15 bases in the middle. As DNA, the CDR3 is TGTGCCAGCAGCCCCCGGGGAGGGGGGGACATTCAGTACTTC. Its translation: CASSPRGGGDIQYF.

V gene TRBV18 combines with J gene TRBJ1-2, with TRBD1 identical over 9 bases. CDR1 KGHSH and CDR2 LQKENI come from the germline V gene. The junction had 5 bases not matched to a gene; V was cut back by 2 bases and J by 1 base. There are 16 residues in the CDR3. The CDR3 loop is CASSPAQGADNYGYTF. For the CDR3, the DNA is TGTGCCAGCTCACCAGCACAGGGGGCGGATAACTATGGCTACACCTTC.

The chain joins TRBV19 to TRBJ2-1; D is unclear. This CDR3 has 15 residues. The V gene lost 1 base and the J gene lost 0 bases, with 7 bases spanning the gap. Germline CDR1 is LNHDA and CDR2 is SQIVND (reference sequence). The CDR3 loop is CASSIGASSYNEQFF. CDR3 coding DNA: TGTGCCAGTAGTATAGGGGCGAGCTCCTACAATGAGCAGTTCTTC.

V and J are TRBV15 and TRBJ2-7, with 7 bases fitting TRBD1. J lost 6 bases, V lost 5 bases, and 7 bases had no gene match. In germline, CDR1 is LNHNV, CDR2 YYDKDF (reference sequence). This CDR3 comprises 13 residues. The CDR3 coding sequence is TGTGCCACCAGCTTAGGACAGGCTGCCGAGCAGTACTTC. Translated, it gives CATSLGQAAEQYF.